The 21 T cell receptor beta chains in this list originate from one sample, sequenced in a study of T cell responses to AZD1222 COVID-19 vaccine. Method: immunoSEQ multiplex PCR; TCRdb's copy keeps in-frame clones and lacks some. This sample has about 110,000 clones; more than 90% occur once, and the top ten carry over 2%. Sequencing was performed on peripheral blood, taken 28 days after the second AZD1222 dose. These TCRs come from an adult who received the AZD1222 COVID-19 vaccine.

The chain joins TRBV27 to TRBJ2-2; no reliable D call. The CDR3 is made up of 15 amino acids. The V gene's germline CDR1 is MNHEY and CDR2 SMNVEV (reference sequence). V was cut by 5 bases and J by 4 bases, with 14 bases left in between. CDR3 in DNA: TGTGCCAGCAGTACCCCCAGGCCCAGCACCGGGGAGCTGTTTTTT. Translated, it gives CASSTPRPSTGELFF.

The chain is built from TRBV7-3 and TRBJ2-2; D perhaps matches TRBD1 (5 bases). From germline, CDR1 is SGHTA and CDR2 FQGTGA. The CDR3 runs to 14 residues. The germline V and J ends were trimmed by 3 bases and 2 bases, with 7 bases remaining between them. The CDR3 DNA is TGTGCCAGCAGCTTGGACACAAACACCGGGGAGCTGTTTTTT. Encoded protein: CASSLDTNTGELFF.

The chain links TRBV18 to TRBJ1-2; 8 nucleotides match TRBD1. Trimming cost V 2 bases and J 4 bases; bases outside gene matches: 15. Germline V gene sequence: CDR1 KGHSH, CDR2 LQKENI. This CDR3 comprises 18 residues. The CDR3 region is CASSPFSGTGNQFYGYTF. The CDR3 DNA is TGTGCCAGCTCACCATTTTCTGGGACAGGCAACCAGTTCTATGGCTACACCTTC.

The V gene is TRBV18, the J gene TRBJ1-5, with D possibly TRBD1 on 5 matching bases. Germline V gives CDR1 KGHSH, CDR2 LQKENI. V was trimmed by 1 base and J by 3 bases, leaving 10 bases between them. The CDR3 consists of 15 residues. The DNA for the CDR3 is TGTGCCAGCTCACCACTGGGGCAAAACAATCAGCCCCAGCATTTT. It encodes CASSPLGQNNQPQHF. Full variable domain (outside the CDR3, taken from reference TRBV18 and TRBJ1-5): NAGVMQNPRHLVRRRGQEARLRCSPMKGHSHVYWYRQLPEEGLKFMVYLQKENIIDESGMPKERFSAEFPKEGPSILRIQQVVRGDSAAYFCASSPLGQNNQPQHFGDGTRLSIL.

V is TRBV14 and J is TRBJ1-4; D gene ambiguous. The CDR3 spans 16 residues. Germline CDR1 reads SGHDN; CDR2 reads FVKESK. V lost 3 bases, J lost 4 bases, and 15 bases lay in between. The CDR3 spells CASSHKPVAHNEKLFF. In DNA form, the CDR3 reads TGTGCCAGCAGCCACAAACCCGTCGCACATAATGAAAAACTGTTTTTT. The full variable domain, with the rest looked up from reference TRBV14 and TRBJ1-4, is EAGVTQFPSHSVIEKGQTVTLRCDPISGHDNLYWYRRVMGKEIKFLLHFVKESKQDESGMPNNRFLAERTGGTYSTLKVQPAELEDSGVYFCASSHKPVAHNEKLFFGSGTQLSVL.

CDR3 sequence reads: CASSSGGLSEQYF. CDR3 nucleotide sequence: TGTGCCAGCAGTAGCGGGGGTTTAAGCGAGCAGTACTTC. V and J are TRBV9 and TRBJ2-7; 9 positions agree with TRBD2. The V segment lost 5 bases and the J segment 6 bases; nucleotides outside the gene matches: 6. This CDR3 has 13 amino acids. Germline V CDR1 and CDR2: SGDLS, YYNGEE.

The V call is TRBV3-1 (or the pseudogene TRBV3-2), the J call TRBJ2-1; D is unresolved. V was cut by 8 bases and J by 9 bases, with 11 bases left in between. The germline CDR1 and CDR2 sequences are LGHDT and YNNKEL (reference sequence). The CDR3 totals 11 residues. The CDR3 region is CASRYLGEQFF. CDR3 sequence (DNA): TGTGCCAGCCGCTACCTGGGTGAGCAGTTCTTC.

J is TRBJ1-3 and V is TRBV6-1, with D unresolved. The length of the CDR3 is 16 residues. Germline lookup yields CDR1 MNHNS and CDR2 SASEGT. V was trimmed by 1 base and J by 0 bases, leaving 10 bases between them. The CDR3 here is CASSEVGRISGNTIYF. The CDR3 region has the DNA TGTGCCAGCAGTGAAGTGGGCCGAATCTCTGGAAACACCATATATTTT.

The chain links TRBV19 to TRBJ2-6; 8 positions match TRBD1. There are 17 residues in the CDR3. Germline V gene lookup returns CDR1 LNHDA and CDR2 SQIVND (reference sequence). V dropped 5 bases and J dropped 0; count of bases not matched to a gene: 6. The CDR3 sequence is CASSYQGAVSGANVLTF. Written as DNA, the CDR3 is TGTGCCAGTAGTTATCAGGGGGCAGTCTCTGGGGCCAACGTCCTGACTTTC.

The V and J genes are TRBV6-5 and TRBJ1-2, with D possibly matching TRBD1 (5 bases). This CDR3 spans 15 amino acids. The V gene's germline CDR1 is MNHEY and CDR2 SVGAGI. Trimming took 6 bases from V and 3 from J, leaving 17 bases between them. CDR3 coding DNA: TGTGCCAGCAGACCCGGACAACGGGGGTACTATGGCTACACCTTC. Translated: CASRPGQRGYYGYTF.

This clone occurred a few times. The chain carries TRBV3-1 (or the pseudogene TRBV3-2) and TRBJ2-7; 8 nucleotides align to TRBD1. The junction had 3 bases not matched to a gene; V was cut back by 7 bases and J by 7 bases. The CDR3 runs 11 residues. CDR1 and CDR2 (germline): LGHDT, YNNKEL (reference sequence). The CDR3 DNA is TGTGCCAGCACCACAGGGGGTGAGCAGTACTTC. Its translation: CASTTGGEQYF.

This chain joins TRBV7-9 and TRBJ2-7; D perhaps matches TRBD1 (5 bases). Germline V gene lookup returns CDR1 SEHNR and CDR2 FQNEAQ (reference sequence). The length of the CDR3 is 16 residues. V was shortened by 4 bases and J by 5 bases, with 21 bases between the two germline ends. The CDR3, as DNA: TGTGCCAGCAGCTCGTTCACCGGCCAGGGTCTCCACGAGCAGTACTTC. The encoded protein is CASSSFTGQGLHEQYF.

This chain's CDR3 is CASSIVTGNNYGYTF. CDR3 bases: TGTGCCAGTAGTATAGTCACAGGGAACAACTATGGCTACACCTTC. The gene calls are TRBV19 and TRBJ1-2, with D possibly TRBD1 on 6 matching bases. Trimming stripped 1 base from V and 2 bases from J, with 11 bases between. Germline CDR1 LNHDA, CDR2 SQIVND (reference sequence). The CDR3 sequence is 15 residues long.

The V gene is TRBV28, the J gene TRBJ1-2; 7 nucleotides match TRBD1. Trimming cost V 4 bases and J 4 bases; bases outside gene matches: 9. Germline V gene lookup returns CDR1 MDHEN and CDR2 SYDVKM. The CDR3 covers 15 residues. The CDR3 is CASSSSRTGGYGYTF. The CDR3 region has the DNA TGTGCCAGCAGTTCCTCCCGGACAGGCGGCTATGGCTACACCTTC.

The chain has TRBV12-3 or TRBV12-4 and TRBJ1-5, with a possible D match to TRBD1 (5 bases). The V gene lost 3 bases and the J gene lost 7 bases, with 10 bases spanning the gap. The CDR3 sequence is 13 residues long. The CDR3: CASSLAGDQPQHF. The CDR3, as DNA: TGTGCCAGCAGTTTGGCGGGGGACCAGCCCCAGCATTTT.

This sequence joins TRBV9 and TRBJ2-6, with D unclear. The V and J ends lost 4 bases and 2 bases respectively, with 16 bases between them. The CDR3 consists of 17 residues. From germline, CDR1 is SGDLS and CDR2 YYNGEE. Written as DNA, the CDR3 is TGTGCCAGCAGCTTCCTGGGAAGGTTGGCTGGGGCCAACGTCCTGACTTTC. This codes for CASSFLGRLAGANVLTF.

The V gene is TRBV5-4, the J gene TRBJ1-1; D unresolved. The V end lost 4 bases, the J end lost 0 bases, and 16 bases lay between the germline ends. The CDR3 covers 16 residues. The germline V gene has CDR1 SGHNT and CDR2 YYREEE (reference sequence). CDR3 amino acids: CASSRRAGYMNTEAFF. In nucleotides, the CDR3 is TGTGCCAGCAGCCGGAGGGCCGGATACATGAACACTGAAGCTTTCTTT. Based on the CDR3 plus reference TRBV5-4 and TRBJ1-1, the full variable domain is ETGVTQSPTHLIKTRGQQVTLRCSSQSGHNTVSWYQQALGQGPQFIFQYYREEENGRGNFPPRFSGLQFPNYSSELNVNALELDDSALYLCASSRRAGYMNTEAFFGQGTRLTVV.

This chain uses TRBV7-9 with TRBJ1-2; TRBD1 agrees at 8 bases. Per germline, CDR1 SEHNR and CDR2 FQNEAQ (reference sequence). CDR3 length: 15 residues. Trimming at V came to 1 base and at J to 6 bases, leaving 7 bases not matched to a gene. CDR3 loop: CASSLGRTGSNGYTF. DNA for the CDR3: TGTGCCAGCAGCTTAGGGAGGACAGGGAGTAATGGCTACACCTTC.

The CDR3 coding sequence is TGTGCCAGCAGTTTGCGGGGAAGCCCTGGAAACACCATATATTTT. Translating gives CASSLRGSPGNTIYF. The chain links TRBV28 to TRBJ1-3, with no clear D. The CDR3 runs 15 residues. V lost 3 bases and J 2 bases, leaving 11 bases between the germline ends. Germline values: CDR1 MDHEN, CDR2 SYDVKM.

This clone was detected only a few times. The V and J genes are TRBV5-1 and TRBJ1-2; D might be TRBD1 (5 bases). This CDR3 contains 12 residues. Per germline, CDR1 SGHRS and CDR2 YFSETQ. The V gene lost 0 bases and the J gene lost 8 bases, with 8 bases spanning the gap. The CDR3 is CASSLGGVGYTF. The CDR3 DNA sequence: TGCGCCAGCAGCTTGGGAGGGGTCGGCTACACCTTC.

This clone was picked up one time. The chain uses TRBV27 and TRBJ1-4; D call uncertain. Germline assignment: CDR1 MNHEY and CDR2 SMNVEV (reference sequence). The V and J ends lost 7 bases and 10 bases respectively, with 25 bases between them. The CDR3 has 16 residues. The CDR3 loop is CASNHRGIGTEGKLFF. The CDR3 DNA follows: TGTGCCAGCAACCATCGGGGTATCGGCACGGAGGGAAAACTGTTTTTT.